This is a list of T cell receptor beta chains from one sample in a study of blood T cells in healthy people across ages. A single record per CDR3 protein comes from TCRdb applying MiXCR to the 5' RACE reads. The sample records 1.6 million or so distinct CDR3 sequences, 30% to 35% being singletons. Sequencing was done on a sample of blood. These TCRs come from a woman aged 25 to 45 in good health. Both conserved end residues are part of each CDR3. The order of the fields is V gene, J gene, clone size, D gene, CDR3 protein, CDR3 DNA. The D gene is left open where the match is weak. Some rows mark clone size as missing; the rest say once, few, many or name a class of expanded clone.

v_gene: TRBV12-3/TRBV12-4
j_gene: TRBJ1-2
abundance: -
d_gene: -
CDR3aa: CASSWTERGYTF
CDR3nt: TGTGCCAGCAGTTGGACAGAGCGTGGCTACACCTTC

v_gene: TRBV5-4
j_gene: TRBJ2-5
abundance: few
d_gene: -
CDR3aa: CASSFRDSETQYF
CDR3nt: TGTGCCAGCAGCTTCCGGGACTCCGAGACCCAGTACTTC

v_gene: TRBV14
j_gene: TRBJ2-5
abundance: -
d_gene: -
CDR3aa: CASSPVAARKETQYF
CDR3nt: TGTGCCAGCAGCCCTGTCGCAGCGCGAAAAGAGACCCAGTACTTC

v_gene: TRBV3-1
j_gene: TRBJ2-1
abundance: -
d_gene: TRBD2
CDR3aa: CASSQSSGGAGNEQFF
CDR3nt: TGTGCCAGCAGCCAGTCTAGCGGGGGGGCGGGGAATGAGCAGTTCTTC

v_gene: TRBV12-3/TRBV12-4
j_gene: TRBJ2-3
abundance: few
d_gene: -
CDR3aa: CASSWQLVTDTQYF
CDR3nt: TGTGCCAGCAGTTGGCAGCTGGTCACAGATACGCAGTATTTT

v_gene: TRBV7-3
j_gene: TRBJ1-2
abundance: few
d_gene: -
CDR3aa: CARSSTGSGYTF
CDR3nt: TGTGCCCGCAGCTCAACAGGGTCTGGCTACACCTTC

v_gene: TRBV29-1
j_gene: TRBJ2-1
abundance: few
d_gene: TRBD2
CDR3aa: CSTEGTSYNEQFF
CDR3nt: TGCAGCACTGAGGGGACTAGCTACAATGAGCAGTTCTTC

v_gene: TRBV11-2
j_gene: TRBJ1-2
abundance: -
d_gene: -
CDR3aa: CASSLVPGPGPYGYTF
CDR3nt: TGTGCCAGCAGCTTAGTGCCAGGGCCAGGTCCCTATGGCTACACCTTC

v_gene: TRBV15
j_gene: TRBJ2-1
abundance: many
d_gene: -
CDR3aa: CATSMGGASDEQFF
CDR3nt: TGTGCCACCAGCATGGGGGGGGCCTCGGATGAGCAGTTCTTC

v_gene: TRBV12-3/TRBV12-4
j_gene: TRBJ2-1
abundance: -
d_gene: -
CDR3aa: CASSLVPYGHNEQFF
CDR3nt: TGTGCCAGCAGTTTAGTGCCGTATGGCCACAATGAGCAGTTCTTC

v_gene: TRBV7-6
j_gene: TRBJ1-1
abundance: -
d_gene: TRBD1
CDR3aa: CASSLDRPKNTEAFF
CDR3nt: TGTGCCAGCAGCTTGGACAGGCCCAAGAACACTGAAGCTTTCTTT

v_gene: TRBV30
j_gene: TRBJ1-2
abundance: once
d_gene: -
CDR3aa: CAGGLLYGYTF
CDR3nt: TGTGCCGGGGGACTGCTCTATGGCTACACCTTC

v_gene: TRBV7-9
j_gene: TRBJ2-2
abundance: -
d_gene: -
CDR3aa: CASSRTRVSTGELFF
CDR3nt: TGTGCCAGCAGCCGCACTAGGGTTTCCACCGGGGAGCTGTTTTTT

v_gene: TRBV30
j_gene: TRBJ1-2
abundance: few
d_gene: -
CDR3aa: CAWSVAVKTNYGYTF
CDR3nt: TGTGCCTGGAGTGTTGCGGTGAAAACTAACTATGGCTACACCTTC

v_gene: TRBV7-3
j_gene: TRBJ2-5
abundance: few
d_gene: -
CDR3aa: CASSLRGRESHRETQYF
CDR3nt: TGTGCCAGCAGCTTAAGGGGGCGGGAGTCCCATCGGGAGACCCAGTACTTC

v_gene: TRBV20-1
j_gene: TRBJ1-4
abundance: few
d_gene: -
CDR3aa: CSASLQLNEKLFF
CDR3nt: TGCAGTGCTAGTTTACAGTTAAATGAAAAACTGTTTTTT

v_gene: TRBV7-9
j_gene: TRBJ2-7
abundance: -
d_gene: -
CDR3aa: CASSWGESYEQYF
CDR3nt: TGTGCCAGCAGCTGGGGGGAAAGCTACGAGCAGTACTTC

v_gene: TRBV9
j_gene: TRBJ1-6
abundance: -
d_gene: TRBD1
CDR3aa: CASSATGGLKNSPLHF
CDR3nt: TGTGCCAGCAGCGCAACAGGGGGCCTAAAGAATTCACCCCTCCACTTT

v_gene: TRBV7-9
j_gene: TRBJ2-1
abundance: many
d_gene: -
CDR3aa: CASSFRPGGDEQFF
CDR3nt: TGTGCCAGCAGCTTTAGACCGGGGGGCGATGAGCAGTTCTTC

v_gene: TRBV27
j_gene: TRBJ1-1
abundance: -
d_gene: -
CDR3aa: CASKRHGPNTEAFF
CDR3nt: TGTGCCAGCAAGAGACATGGGCCGAACACTGAAGCTTTCTTT

v_gene: TRBV7-2
j_gene: TRBJ1-2
abundance: few
d_gene: -
CDR3aa: CASSLWLAGGYTF
CDR3nt: TGTGCCAGCAGCTTATGGCTTGCGGGGGGCTACACCTTC

v_gene: TRBV27
j_gene: TRBJ2-7
abundance: few
d_gene: -
CDR3aa: CASSQRGFGYEQYF
CDR3nt: TGTGCCAGCAGCCAACGGGGGTTCGGCTACGAGCAGTACTTC

v_gene: TRBV13
j_gene: TRBJ2-3
abundance: few
d_gene: TRBD2
CDR3aa: CASSPGGAKDTQYF
CDR3nt: TGTGCCAGCAGCCCCGGGGGGGCAAAAGATACGCAGTATTTT

v_gene: TRBV12-3/TRBV12-4
j_gene: TRBJ2-1
abundance: few
d_gene: -
CDR3aa: CASSLAGHNGQFF
CDR3nt: TGTGCCAGCAGTTTAGCCGGCCACAATGGGCAGTTCTTC

v_gene: TRBV11-2
j_gene: TRBJ2-1
abundance: -
d_gene: TRBD2
CDR3aa: CASKPRSGRRDEQFF
CDR3nt: TGTGCCAGCAAACCCCGTAGCGGGAGGAGAGATGAGCAGTTCTTC

v_gene: TRBV20-1
j_gene: TRBJ2-5
abundance: -
d_gene: TRBD2
CDR3aa: CSARKPSGGKETQYF
CDR3nt: TGCAGTGCTAGAAAGCCTAGCGGGGGTAAAGAGACCCAGTACTTC

v_gene: TRBV6-1
j_gene: TRBJ1-1
abundance: -
d_gene: -
CDR3aa: CASSESTGWGTEAFF
CDR3nt: TGTGCCAGCAGTGAATCAACAGGGTGGGGCACTGAAGCTTTCTTT

v_gene: TRBV7-3
j_gene: TRBJ2-1
abundance: -
d_gene: -
CDR3aa: CASSLTWGGTSLNEQFF
CDR3nt: TGTGCCAGCAGCTTAACATGGGGCGGGACCTCCCTGAATGAGCAGTTCTTC

v_gene: TRBV5-1
j_gene: TRBJ2-1
abundance: few
d_gene: -
CDR3aa: CASSLAETSAYNEQFF
CDR3nt: TGCGCCAGCAGCTTGGCAGAGACTTCGGCCTACAATGAGCAGTTCTTC